This T cell receptor beta chain was recorded in a study of blood T cell repertoires in COVID-19. The authors' processing: Researchers report that nucleated cell counts were estimated from reference gene primer amplification. Some clones are missing from TCRdb's copy, which holds only in-frame ones; the method was immunoSEQ multiplex PCR. From that table come the V and J calls and clone size; the DNA was used to work out D and trimming. The sample records some 22,000 clones, roughly nine tenths being singletons. V gave up 6 bases and J gave up 8 bases, with 13 bases separating them. The length of the CDR3 is 12 residues. CDR1 SEHNR and CDR2 FQNEAQ come from the germline V gene (reference sequence).

The specimen was peripheral blood. This sequence was found in a human donor with active COVID-19. The donor label of this sample is uncertain. This chain joins TRBV7-9 and TRBJ1-1; a possible D gene is TRBD1 (5 bases). The CDR3 is CASSEGGEEAFF. The CDR3 DNA is TGTGCCAGCAGTGAGGGAGGGGAAGAAGCTTTCTTT. The full variable domain, in which reference TRBV7-9 and TRBJ1-1 provide the parts outside the CDR3, is DTGVSQNPRHKITKRGQNVTFRCDPISEHNRLYWYRQTLGQGPEFLTYFQNEAQLEKSRLLSDRFSAERPKGSFSTLEIQRTEQGDSAMYLCASSEGGEEAFFGQGTRLTVV.